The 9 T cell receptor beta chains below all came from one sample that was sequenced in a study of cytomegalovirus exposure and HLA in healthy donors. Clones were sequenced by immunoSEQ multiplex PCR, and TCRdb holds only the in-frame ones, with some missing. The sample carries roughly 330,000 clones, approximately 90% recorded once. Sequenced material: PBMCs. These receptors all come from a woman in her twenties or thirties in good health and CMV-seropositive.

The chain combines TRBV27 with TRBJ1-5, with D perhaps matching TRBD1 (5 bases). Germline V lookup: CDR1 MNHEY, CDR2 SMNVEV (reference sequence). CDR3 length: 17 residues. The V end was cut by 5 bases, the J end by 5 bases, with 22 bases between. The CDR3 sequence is CASSSFVRGKIDQPQHF. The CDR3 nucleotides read TGTGCCAGCAGTAGTTTCGTTCGGGGGAAAATAGATCAGCCCCAGCATTTT.

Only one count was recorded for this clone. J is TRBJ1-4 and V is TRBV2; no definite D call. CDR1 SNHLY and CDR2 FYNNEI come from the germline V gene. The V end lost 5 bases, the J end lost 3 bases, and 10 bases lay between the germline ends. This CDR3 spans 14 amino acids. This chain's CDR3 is CASSSGWANEKLFF. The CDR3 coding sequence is TGTGCCAGCAGTTCGGGGTGGGCTAATGAAAAACTGTTTTTT.

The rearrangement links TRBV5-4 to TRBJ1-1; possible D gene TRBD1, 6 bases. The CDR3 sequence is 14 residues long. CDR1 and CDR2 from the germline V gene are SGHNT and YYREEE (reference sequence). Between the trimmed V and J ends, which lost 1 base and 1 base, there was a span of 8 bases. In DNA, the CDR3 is TGTGCCAGCAGCTTGACACAGGGGAACACTGAAGCTTTCTTT. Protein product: CASSLTQGNTEAFF.

The CDR3 reads CASSPSWNSGNTIYF. For the CDR3, the DNA is TGTGCCAGCAGCCCGAGCTGGAACTCTGGAAACACCATATATTTT. This chain connects TRBV9 to TRBJ1-3; D not certain. CDR3 length: 15 amino acids. CDR1 and CDR2 from the germline V gene are SGDLS and YYNGEE. V lost 4 bases and J lost 0, with 11 bases in between.

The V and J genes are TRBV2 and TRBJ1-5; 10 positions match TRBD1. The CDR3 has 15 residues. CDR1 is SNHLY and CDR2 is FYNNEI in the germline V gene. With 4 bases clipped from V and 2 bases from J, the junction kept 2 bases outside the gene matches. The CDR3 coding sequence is TGTGCCAGCAGTGGCGGGACAGGGGGCAATCAGCCCCAGCATTTT. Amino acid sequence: CASSGGTGGNQPQHF. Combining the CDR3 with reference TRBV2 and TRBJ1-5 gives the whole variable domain EPEVTQTPSHQVTQMGQEVILRCVPISNHLYFYWYRQILGQKVEFLVSFYNNEISEKSEIFDDQFSVERPDGSNFTLKIRSTKLEDSAMYFCASSGGTGGNQPQHFGDGTRLSIL.

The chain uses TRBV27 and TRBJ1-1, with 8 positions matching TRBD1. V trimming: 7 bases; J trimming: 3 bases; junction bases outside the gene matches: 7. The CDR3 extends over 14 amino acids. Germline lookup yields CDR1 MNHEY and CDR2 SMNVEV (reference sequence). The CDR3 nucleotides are TGTGCCAGCACCCCACAGGGGGAACACACTGAAGCTTTCTTT. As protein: CASTPQGEHTEAFF.

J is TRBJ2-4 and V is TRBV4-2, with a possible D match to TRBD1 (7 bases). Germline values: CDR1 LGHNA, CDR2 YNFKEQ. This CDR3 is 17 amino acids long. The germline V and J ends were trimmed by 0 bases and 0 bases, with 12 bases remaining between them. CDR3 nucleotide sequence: TGTGCCAGCAGCCAAGAACCAGGGGGACTAGCCAAAAACATTCAGTACTTC. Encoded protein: CASSQEPGGLAKNIQYF.

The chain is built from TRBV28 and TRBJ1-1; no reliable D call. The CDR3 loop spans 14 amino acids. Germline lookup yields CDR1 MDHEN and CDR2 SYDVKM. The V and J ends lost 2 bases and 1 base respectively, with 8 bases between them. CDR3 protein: CASSLGETNTEAFF. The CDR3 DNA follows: TGTGCCAGCAGTTTAGGGGAAACGAACACTGAAGCTTTCTTT.

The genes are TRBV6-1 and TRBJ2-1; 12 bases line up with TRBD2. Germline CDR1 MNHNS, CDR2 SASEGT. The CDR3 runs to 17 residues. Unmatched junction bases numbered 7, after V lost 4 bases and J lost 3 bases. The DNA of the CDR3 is TGTGCCAGCAGTGTAAGACTAGCGGGGGACAACTACAATGAGCAGTTCTTC. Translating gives CASSVRLAGDNYNEQFF.